A single T cell receptor beta chain is shown here with its context. These data originate in a study of blood T cell repertoires in COVID-19. Profiling relied on immunoSEQ multiplex PCR, and the TCRdb table lists in-frame clones only, not all of them. Counted here are 140,000 or so clones, over 85% occurring once; the ten biggest clones make up around 1.5%. Trimming took 0 bases from V and 7 from J, leaving 19 bases between them. CDR3 length equals 16 residues. The clonotype was recovered from a human donor in a cohort sampled during active COVID-19. Sequenced sample: peripheral blood. The J gene is TRBJ1-1, the V gene TRBV5-7, with a possible D match to TRBD1 (5 bases). TRBV5-7 is known as an ORF, though its function is uncertain. CDR3 protein: CASSLAGGDPRGEAFF. As DNA, the CDR3 is TGTGCCAGCAGCTTGGCCGGGGGGGACCCAAGAGGTGAAGCTTTCTTT.